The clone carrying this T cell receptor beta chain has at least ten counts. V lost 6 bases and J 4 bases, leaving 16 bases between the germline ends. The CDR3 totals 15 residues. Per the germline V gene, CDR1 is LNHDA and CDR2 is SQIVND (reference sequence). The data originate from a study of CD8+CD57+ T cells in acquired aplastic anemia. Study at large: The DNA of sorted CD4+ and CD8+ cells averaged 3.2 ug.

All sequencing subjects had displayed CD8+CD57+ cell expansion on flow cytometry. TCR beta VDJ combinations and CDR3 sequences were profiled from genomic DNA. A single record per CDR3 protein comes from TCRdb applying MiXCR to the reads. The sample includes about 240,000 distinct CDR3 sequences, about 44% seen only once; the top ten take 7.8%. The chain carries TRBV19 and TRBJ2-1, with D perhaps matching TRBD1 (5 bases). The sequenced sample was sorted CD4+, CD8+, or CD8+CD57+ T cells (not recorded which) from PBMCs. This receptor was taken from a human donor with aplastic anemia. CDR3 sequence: CASRSRATSYNEQFF. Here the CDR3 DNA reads TGTGCCAGTAGATCCAGGGCTACCTCATACAATGAGCAGTTCTTC.